Below, one T cell receptor (beta chain) is given with its context. Adults between roughly 18 and 100 years of age took part from approximately 24 US areas. Exposed participants encountered a COVID-19 case during the 2 weeks preceding study entry. Per the original data handling: Amplified reference gene primers provided the basis for estimating nucleated cell counts. Measured with immunoSEQ multiplex PCR; TCRdb has only the in-frame clones, and not every one. V, J and clone size derive from that table, while D and trimming were established from the DNA sequence. The table includes 240,000 or so clones, about 87% detected once. This record comes from a study of blood T cell repertoires in COVID-19. Study-level information: Both acute and convalescent COVID-19 samples were obtained from the United States, Italy and Spain.

Germline V CDR1 and CDR2: MDHEN, SYDVKM. Losses at the gene ends were 4 bases for V and 4 bases for J; bases not matched to a gene: 10. The CDR3 has 16 residues. The sequencing sample was made of PBMCs or T cells enriched from blood (not recorded which). The rearrangement links TRBV28 to TRBJ1-2; TRBD1 matches at 9 bases. The source is a man between 45 and 60 years old who had been exposed to COVID-19. CDR3 in amino acids: CASSSSVTGGAYGYTF. CDR3 bases: TGTGCCAGCAGTTCTTCCGTGACAGGGGGAGCCTATGGCTACACCTTC.